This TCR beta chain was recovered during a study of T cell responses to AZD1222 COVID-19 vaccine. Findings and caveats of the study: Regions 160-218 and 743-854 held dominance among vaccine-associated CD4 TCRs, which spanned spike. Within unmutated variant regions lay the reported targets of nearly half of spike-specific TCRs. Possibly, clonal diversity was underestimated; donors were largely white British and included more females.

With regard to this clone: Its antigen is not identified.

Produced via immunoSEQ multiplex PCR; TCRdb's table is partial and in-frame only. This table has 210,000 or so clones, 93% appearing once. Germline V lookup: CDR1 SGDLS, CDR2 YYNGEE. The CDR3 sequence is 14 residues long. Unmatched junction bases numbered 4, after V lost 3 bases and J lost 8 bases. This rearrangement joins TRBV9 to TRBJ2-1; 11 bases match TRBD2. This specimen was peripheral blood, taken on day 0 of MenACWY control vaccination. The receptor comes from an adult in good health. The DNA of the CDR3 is TGTGCCAGCAGCGACACTAGCGGGGGTTATGAGCAGTTCTTC. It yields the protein CASSDTSGGYEQFF. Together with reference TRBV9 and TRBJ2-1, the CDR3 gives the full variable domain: DSGVTQTPKHLITATGQRVTLRCSPRSGDLSVYWYQQSLDQGLQFLIQYYNGEERAKGNILERFSAQQFPDLHSELNLSSLELGDSALYFCASSDTSGGYEQFFGPGTRLTVL.